Below are 30 T cell receptor beta chains sequenced from a single sample in a study of T cell changes during pregnancy in multiple sclerosis. TCRdb's table, derived via immunoSEQ multiplex PCR, lists solely in-frame clones and lacks some. The table has about 42,000 clones, around 90% seen once; the top ten hold approximately 0.92%. The sequencing here drew on CD4+ T cells from peripheral blood mononuclear cells, taken after pregnancy. These receptors came from a female donor with multiple sclerosis, enrolled in a pregnancy study.

The chain carries TRBV29-1 and TRBJ1-2, with 9 positions matching TRBD1. The CDR3 extends over 12 amino acids. Trimming at V came to 5 bases and at J to 4 bases, leaving 2 bases not matched to a gene. Germline CDR1 is SQVTM and CDR2 is ANQGSEA. The CDR3 loop is CSVLDRGYGYTF. CDR3 DNA sequence: TGCAGCGTTCTGGACAGGGGCTATGGCTACACCTTC.

The chain recombines TRBV4-1 with TRBJ2-3, with TRBD1 as a possible D gene (6 bases). CDR1 is MGHRA, CDR2 YSYEKL, per germline. V dropped 6 bases and J dropped 2 bases, with 12 bases sitting between them. The CDR3 sequence is 14 residues long. This chain's CDR3 is CASSYREPTDTQYF. The CDR3 DNA sequence: TGCGCCAGCAGTTACAGGGAACCCACAGATACGCAGTATTTT.

The rearrangement joins TRBV20-1 to TRBJ1-1, with no clear D. Germline CDR1 DFQATT, CDR2 SNEGSKA (reference sequence). V lost 1 base and J lost 8, with 8 bases in between. The CDR3 sequence is 11 residues long. The CDR3 loop reads CSARGQVEAFF. The CDR3 nucleotides read TGCAGTGCTAGAGGGCAGGTGGAAGCTTTCTTT.

The V gene is TRBV7-2, the J gene TRBJ1-2, with 9 positions matching TRBD1. Germline CDR1 and CDR2: SGHTA and FQGNSA. V lost 5 bases and J lost 2; bases outside the gene matches: 6. This CDR3 is built from 15 residues. The CDR3 nucleotides read TGTGCCAGCAGCCGCGCTGGACAGGGGAACTATGGCTACACCTTC. Translated, it gives CASSRAGQGNYGYTF.

The genes are TRBV6-5 and TRBJ1-5; TRBD1 aligns across 8 bases. Trimming took 4 bases from V and 5 from J; bases not matched to a gene: 4. From germline, CDR1 is MNHEY and CDR2 SVGAGI. The CDR3 is 14 residues long. CDR3 amino acids: CASSSLTGDQPQHF. CDR3 DNA sequence: TGTGCCAGCAGTTCCCTGACAGGGGATCAGCCCCAGCATTTT.

V usage is TRBV6-1 and J usage is TRBJ1-1, with unresolved D. The germline V and J ends were trimmed by 4 bases and 5 bases, with 11 bases remaining between them. Germline-derived CDR1 and CDR2 are MNHNS and SASEGT. The CDR3 is 13 amino acids. DNA of the CDR3: TGTGCCAGCAGTGGGCGGGGATTTACTGAAGCTTTCTTT. This encodes CASSGRGFTEAFF.

This chain uses TRBV28 with TRBJ2-3; possible D gene TRBD2, 6 bases. This CDR3 contains 15 residues. Germline V CDR1 and CDR2: MDHEN, SYDVKM. V dropped 4 bases and J dropped 1 base, with 12 bases sitting between them. The CDR3 spells CASSSRGFGTDTQYF. CDR3 sequence (DNA): TGTGCCAGCAGTTCTCGGGGGTTCGGCACAGATACGCAGTATTTT.

For the CDR3, the DNA is TGCGCCAGCAGTGACAGGGTGGCAGGGGGCTACACCTTC. Its protein is CASSDRVAGGYTF. The chain joins TRBV10-1 to TRBJ1-2, with D possibly matching TRBD1 (5 bases). The V end lost 3 bases, the J end lost 8 bases, and 13 bases lay between the germline ends. The CDR3 has 13 amino acids. The germline CDR1 and CDR2 sequences are WNHNN and SYGVQD (reference sequence).

The chain employs TRBV10-3 and TRBJ1-1; TRBD1 is a possible D gene (5 bases). Trimming took off 8 bases at V and 2 bases at J, with 12 bases between the two ends. Germline CDR1 ENHRY, CDR2 SYGVKD. The CDR3 extends over 13 amino acids. CDR3 amino acids: CAISDIGNTEAFF. The CDR3 DNA follows: TGTGCCATCTCGGACATAGGAAACACTGAAGCTTTCTTT.

The rearrangement joins TRBV18 to TRBJ2-7, with D possibly TRBD1 on 7 matching bases. Germline lookup yields CDR1 KGHSH and CDR2 LQKENI. V lost 5 bases, J lost 12 bases, and 23 bases lay in between. This CDR3 region has 14 residues. Here the CDR3 reads CASSTAGQPKGRYF. DNA for the CDR3: TGTGCCAGCTCAACGGCGGGACAGCCCAAGGGTCGGTACTTC.

This clone was detected only once. This sequence joins TRBV30 and TRBJ1-2; TRBD1 is a possible D gene (6 bases). This CDR3 contains 13 residues. Germline V gives CDR1 GTSNPN, CDR2 SVGIG (reference sequence). Trimming left V 1 base short and J 3 bases short, with 9 bases between. The chain's CDR3 is CAWSAQGYYGYTF. The DNA for the CDR3 is TGTGCCTGGAGTGCACAGGGCTACTATGGCTACACCTTC.

The chain couples TRBV2 to TRBJ1-2, with D perhaps matching TRBD1 (5 bases). This CDR3 contains 14 residues. The germline CDR1 and CDR2 sequences are SNHLY and FYNNEI. V gave up 6 bases and J gave up 2 bases, with 13 bases separating them. The CDR3 sequence is CASRRQGRNYGYTF. Here the CDR3 DNA reads TGTGCCAGCAGACGTCAGGGCCGCAACTATGGCTACACCTTC.

The chain links TRBV29-1 to TRBJ2-7; unclear D gene. The closer fit of TRBJ2-5 to the DNA end suggests the J call may be wrong. Per germline, CDR1 SQVTM and CDR2 ANQGSEA. The CDR3 totals 14 residues. The CDR3 DNA reads TGCAGCTGCGAGGAAGTTTACCATCGGGAGACCCAGTACTTC. This encodes CSCEEVYHRETQYF.

J is TRBJ1-6 and V is TRBV7-2, with D possibly being TRBD1 (5 bases). V was cut by 4 bases and J by 8 bases, with 12 bases left in between. The length of the CDR3 is 14 residues. Germline V lookup: CDR1 SGHTA, CDR2 FQGNSA. The CDR3 is CASSSDMGYSPLHF. As DNA, the CDR3 is TGTGCCAGCAGCTCGGACATGGGCTATTCACCCCTCCACTTT.

As DNA, the CDR3 is TGTGCCAGCTCACCGCTAACGGGCTATGGCTACACCTTC. Protein sequence: CASSPLTGYGYTF. This rearrangement joins TRBV18 to TRBJ1-2; D remains ambiguous. Trimming removed 3 bases from V and 4 bases from J, with 9 bases in between. The CDR3 extends over 13 amino acids. Germline CDR1 KGHSH, CDR2 LQKENI.

The chain is built from TRBV29-1 and TRBJ2-4; D gene uncertain. Germline CDR1 reads SQVTM; CDR2 reads ANQGSEA. CDR3 length equals 13 residues. Trimming cost V 4 bases and J 1 base, with 8 bases left between them. The CDR3 bases are TGCAGCGTTGCTGCCAGGGCCAAAAACATTCAGTACTTC. As protein: CSVAARAKNIQYF.

This chain links TRBV7-9 with TRBJ1-1; 7 positions agree with TRBD1. In germline, CDR1 is SEHNR, CDR2 FQNEAQ (reference sequence). V shed 5 bases and J 4 bases; nucleotides not matched to a gene: 10. This CDR3 is 15 amino acids long. The CDR3 nucleotides read TGTGCCAGCAGCGAGAGACAGGGCGACGCCACTGAAGCTTTCTTT. This codes for CASSERQGDATEAFF.

The CDR3 DNA sequence: TGTGCCAGCAGCTTACAGGTCACAGATTCACCCCTCCACTTT. Protein product: CASSLQVTDSPLHF. The rearrangement uses TRBV7-3 and TRBJ1-6; D is undetermined. Trimming stripped 2 bases from V and 8 bases from J, with 10 bases between. The CDR3 has 14 amino acids. Germline values: CDR1 SGHTA, CDR2 FQGTGA. The full variable domain, rest sourced from reference TRBV7-3 and TRBJ1-6, is GAGVSQTPSNKVTEKGKYVELRCDPISGHTALYWYRQSLGQGPEFLIYFQGTGAADDSGLPNDRFFAVRPEGSVSTLKIQRTERGDSAVYLCASSLQVTDSPLHFGNGTRLTVT.

This clone was seen a few times. V is TRBV19 and J is TRBJ1-1, with D tentatively TRBD1 (5 bases). Deletions cut 4 bases from V and 3 bases from J, with 9 bases between. The CDR3 totals 13 residues. The germline V gene has CDR1 LNHDA and CDR2 SQIVND (reference sequence). The CDR3 DNA sequence: TGTGCCAGTAGTAGCCGGGACTACACTGAAGCTTTCTTT. It translates to CASSSRDYTEAFF.

This clone appeared a few times. The rearrangement joins TRBV6-6 to TRBJ1-2; D uncertain. Germline CDR1 and CDR2: MNHNY and SVGAGI (reference sequence). The CDR3 is made up of 12 amino acids. Trimming cost V 10 bases and J 4 bases, with 13 bases left between them. Here the CDR3 reads CANWSFGYGYTF. In nucleotides, the CDR3 is TGTGCCAATTGGTCTTTCGGCTATGGCTACACCTTC.

This chain connects TRBV10-3 to TRBJ1-2; tentatively, D is TRBD1 (6 bases). Germline V CDR1 and CDR2: ENHRY, SYGVKD. There are 13 residues in the CDR3. Trimming left V 7 bases short and J 4 bases short, with 13 bases between. CDR3 protein: CAINLTGFYGYTF. Written as DNA, the CDR3 is TGTGCCATCAATCTGACAGGTTTCTATGGCTACACCTTC.

This clone is a singleton in its sample. The chain couples TRBV18 to TRBJ2-7, with D possibly TRBD2 on 6 matching bases. This CDR3 has 13 residues. Germline V gene data show CDR1 as KGHSH and CDR2 as LQKENI. V lost 1 base and J 6 bases, leaving 10 bases between the germline ends. CDR3 DNA: TGTGCCAGCTCACCACTGGCCGGGGGCGAGCAGTACTTC. It is translated as CASSPLAGGEQYF.

This clone was seen a handful of times. The chain joins TRBV5-1 to TRBJ1-2, with TRBD1 identical over 11 bases. This CDR3 is 14 amino acids long. Germline CDR1 is SGHRS and CDR2 is YFSETQ. Unmatched junction bases numbered 2, after V lost 3 bases and J lost 4 bases. The CDR3 sequence is CASSWTGGGYGYTF. The CDR3 DNA reads as TGCGCCAGCAGCTGGACAGGGGGCGGCTATGGCTACACCTTC.

The chain carries TRBV2 and TRBJ1-5; 8 positions match TRBD1. Germline V gene sequence: CDR1 SNHLY, CDR2 FYNNEI. J gave up 6 bases and V 8 bases, and 6 bases lay outside the gene matches. The CDR3 has 13 residues. The CDR3 is CASGPQGAQPQHF. CDR3 nucleotide sequence: TGTGCCAGCGGTCCCCAGGGGGCTCAGCCCCAGCATTTT. Looking up the rest from reference TRBV2 and TRBJ1-5 gives the full variable domain: EPEVTQTPSHQVTQMGQEVILRCVPISNHLYFYWYRQILGQKVEFLVSFYNNEISEKSEIFDDQFSVERPDGSNFTLKIRSTKLEDSAMYFCASGPQGAQPQHFGDGTRLSIL.

J is TRBJ1-2 and V is TRBV5-6; D gene unclear. V lost 0 bases and J 2 bases, leaving 11 bases between the germline ends. The germline CDR1 and CDR2 sequences are SGHDT and YYEEEE. The CDR3 extends over 15 amino acids. CDR3 residues: CASSLDGRINYGYTF. The CDR3 DNA reads TGTGCCAGCAGCTTGGACGGCAGGATAAACTATGGCTACACCTTC.

This sequence joins TRBV18 and TRBJ2-6; D is ambiguous. This CDR3 has 15 amino acids. Per germline, CDR1 KGHSH and CDR2 LQKENI. Trimming removed 1 base at V and 0 bases at J, with 4 bases between. In nucleotides, the CDR3 is TGTGCCAGCTCACCACTACACTCTGGGGCCAACGTCCTGACTTTC. It encodes CASSPLHSGANVLTF.

This chain joins TRBV9 and TRBJ2-5; D possibly corresponds to TRBD1 (6 bases). The DNA end lines up better with TRBJ2-7; the J call may be wrong. Germline V gene lookup returns CDR1 SGDLS and CDR2 YYNGEE. The CDR3 is 17 amino acids. The CDR3, as DNA: TGTGCCAGCAGCGTCCGACCATCGACGACAGGCACCTACGAGCAGTACTTC. It specifies CASSVRPSTTGTYEQYF.

The V call is TRBV6-5, the J call TRBJ2-1, with D uncertain. V was shortened by 1 base and J by 10 bases, with 5 bases between the two germline ends. This CDR3 has 11 residues. Germline assignment: CDR1 MNHEY and CDR2 SVGAGI. CDR3 sequence: CASSYYTEQFF. In DNA form, the CDR3 reads TGTGCCAGCAGTTACTACACGGAGCAGTTCTTC.

The genes are TRBV2 and TRBJ1-5, with TRBD1 matching 7 bases. This CDR3 spans 13 amino acids. The V gene end was trimmed by 4 bases and the J gene end by 11 bases; junction bases not matched to a gene: 8. CDR1 is SNHLY, CDR2 FYNNEI, per germline. The DNA for the CDR3 is TGTGCCAGCAGTGGGGGACAGTTCATGACCCAGCATTTT. It yields the protein CASSGGQFMTQHF.

The chain employs TRBV6-6 and TRBJ1-5; no clear D. The germline gives CDR1 MNHNY, CDR2 SVGAGI (reference sequence). V lost 4 bases and J 11 bases, leaving 9 bases between the germline ends. This CDR3 has 11 residues. The CDR3 nucleotides are TGTGCCAGCAGTTCCAACAGAGCCCAGCATTTT. Its protein product is CASSSNRAQHF.